This TCR beta chain was sequenced for a study of T cells in tumors and immune-related adverse events (dated by TCRdb to the early 2020s). As for this clone: No cognate antigen has been identified for it. Base-call qualities are not available, and no considerably larger clone is one nucleotide away.

The treatment or condition label, as the study defines it: nivolumab (PD-1 blockade) given before sampling. The DNeasy Blood and Tissue Kit was used to extract DNA from formalin-fixed paraffin-embedded specimens. The CDR3, cysteine through phenylalanine, is 16 amino acids long. The read is trimmed to its CDR3 DNA, 48 bases read in frame from base 1. The germline V gene (reference sequence) sets CDR1 to SEHNR and CDR2 to FQNEAQ. V has 5 bases trimmed and J has 3 bases trimmed; junction bases matching no gene number 5. The TCR beta locus was amplified and sequenced using the immunoSEQ assay, from which bulk TCR Vbeta CDR3 data were obtained. On the study's bioinformatics: CDR3s were excluded if they were non-productive, were shorter than 7 amino acids, or did not start with C or end with F/W. Analysis was limited to specimens with at least 1000 reads, and clonotypes were defined at the amino acid level. To compute clonality, Pielou's evenness was subtracted from 1. Library sizes were equalized by abundance-weighted random subsampling with replacement, which was repeated 100 times so that 95% confidence intervals could be reported. The Morisita overlap index was used to quantify repertoire overlap, and the top 40 clones in each specimen were examined for overlap with the irAE. As stored in TCRdb, this immuneACCESS dataset retains in-frame rearrangements with V and J assigned. A fraction of the clones does not appear; measured against another copy, unresolved V genes explain less than half of the discrepancy, and the remainder lacks a known reason. Clone size and the V and J calls come from that table; the DNA yielded D and trimming. This sample comprises about 22,000 clones, under 95% of them detected only once. The leading ten clones occupy more than 1.1% of the sample.

This sample comprised lymph node tissue, obtained from a patient treated with anti-PD-1 therapy. The rearrangement combines TRBV7-9 with TRBJ2-3, and TRBD2 aligns with 13 junction nucleotides. The origin of this receptor is a female donor with metastatic renal cell carcinoma. The CDR3 protein sequence reads: CASSQGTSGETDTQYF. The DNA is TGTGCCAGCAGCCAAGGGACTAGCGGGGAGACAGATACGCAGTATTTT. When the CDR3 is completed using the reference TRBV7-9 and TRBJ2-3 genes on either side, the full variable domain is DTGVSQNPRHKITKRGQNVTFRCDPISEHNRLYWYRQTLGQGPEFLTYFQNEAQLEKSRLLSDRFSAERPKGSFSTLEIQRTEQGDSAMYLCASSQGTSGETDTQYFGPGTRLTVL.